This T cell receptor beta chain derives from a study of cytomegalovirus exposure and HLA in healthy donors. The wider study: In a later analysis, it was reported that the approximately 110 validation repertoires had been produced on the same platform as the roughly 700 repertoires belonging to the first cohort.

Trimming cost V 6 bases and J 4 bases; bases outside gene matches: 11. Germline assignment: CDR1 MDHEN and CDR2 SYDVKM. CDR3 length equals 16 residues. Sequencing was performed with immunoSEQ multiplex PCR; in TCRdb, only in-frame clones are kept and a portion is missing. The profile shows about 56,000 clones, approximately 92% of them singletons. The source of this sequence is a man in his late teens or twenties in good health and CMV-seronegative. This chain connects TRBV28 to TRBJ1-2; TRBD1 aligns across 10 bases. Sequenced input: PBMCs. CDR3 sequence reads: CASSPTWGQGTYGYTF. The CDR3 DNA follows: TGTGCCAGCAGCCCAACTTGGGGACAGGGGACCTATGGCTACACCTTC.